Listed below are T cell receptor beta chains from one sample, sequenced in a study of T cell responses to AZD1222 COVID-19 vaccine. Here immunoSEQ multiplex PCR was the method, and the copy in TCRdb shows in-frame clones only, minus some. The sample shows about 68,000 clones, more than 80% of them seen only once. Sequenced here: peripheral blood, sampled on day 0 of AZD1222 vaccination. The receptors originated from an adult in good health. Each CDR3 is given with its conserved first and last residue. The D gene is left open where the match is weak. Clone size is stated in some rows and not others, as once, few, many or a class when expanded.

j_gene: TRBJ1-2; d_gene: NA; v_gene: TRBV28; abundance: NA; CDR3nt: TGTGCCAGCCACGACCGGGATGGCTACACCTTC; CDR3aa: CASHDRDGYTF
j_gene: TRBJ1-1; d_gene: TRBD1; v_gene: TRBV7-8; abundance: few; CDR3nt: TGTGCCAGCACTCTAGGCGGCAGGGGGCGCAGAACTGAAGCTTTCTTT; CDR3aa: CASTLGGRGRRTEAFF
j_gene: TRBJ1-2; d_gene: NA; v_gene: TRBV2; abundance: NA; CDR3nt: TGTGCCAGCAGTGAAGCGCTGGGGAACTATGGCTACACCTTC; CDR3aa: CASSEALGNYGYTF
j_gene: TRBJ1-5; d_gene: NA; v_gene: TRBV6-5; abundance: once; CDR3nt: TGTGCCAGCAGGACAGCTAGCAATCAGCCCCAGCATTTT; CDR3aa: CASRTASNQPQHF
j_gene: TRBJ2-3; d_gene: TRBD1; v_gene: TRBV24-1; abundance: NA; CDR3nt: TGTGCCACCAGTGACCGGGACAGCTACAGCACAGATACGCAGTATTTT; CDR3aa: CATSDRDSYSTDTQYF
j_gene: TRBJ2-7; d_gene: NA; v_gene: TRBV29-1; abundance: NA; CDR3nt: TGCAGCGTTGGTGGGGGTACCTACGAGCAGTACTTC; CDR3aa: CSVGGGTYEQYF
j_gene: TRBJ1-4; d_gene: TRBD1; v_gene: TRBV3-1/TRBV3-2; abundance: NA; CDR3nt: TGTGCCAGCAGCCAAGATTTTTCAGGGGGTGAAAAACTGTTTTTT; CDR3aa: CASSQDFSGGEKLFF
j_gene: TRBJ2-2; d_gene: NA; v_gene: TRBV7-2; abundance: NA; CDR3nt: TGTGCCAGCAGCTTAGTATCTAGCACCGGGGAGCTGTTTTTT; CDR3aa: CASSLVSSTGELFF
j_gene: TRBJ2-1; d_gene: TRBD2; v_gene: TRBV5-1; abundance: NA; CDR3nt: TGCGCCAGCAGGCCCACTAGCGGGGGGATAGGCAATGAGCAGTTCTTC; CDR3aa: CASRPTSGGIGNEQFF
j_gene: TRBJ1-3; d_gene: NA; v_gene: TRBV30; abundance: NA; CDR3nt: TGTGCCTGGAGTCTGGGGGGTGGAGGCTCTGGAAACACCATATATTTT; CDR3aa: CAWSLGGGGSGNTIYF
j_gene: TRBJ2-1; d_gene: TRBD2; v_gene: TRBV2; abundance: NA; CDR3nt: TGTGCCAGCAGTACTCACCTCTTAGCGGGAGGGGGGAATTACAATGAGCAGTTCTTC; CDR3aa: CASSTHLLAGGGNYNEQFF
j_gene: TRBJ2-7; d_gene: TRBD1; v_gene: TRBV6-6; abundance: once; CDR3nt: TGTGCCAGCAGTTACTCGAACAGGGGATCCGACGAGCAGTACTTC; CDR3aa: CASSYSNRGSDEQYF
j_gene: TRBJ1-5; d_gene: NA; v_gene: TRBV4-1; abundance: NA; CDR3nt: TGCGCCAGCAGCCACGGGTTGGGCGGGAATCAGCCCCAGCATTTT; CDR3aa: CASSHGLGGNQPQHF
j_gene: TRBJ1-3; d_gene: NA; v_gene: TRBV9; abundance: NA; CDR3nt: TGTGCCAGCAGCGTGGGAAGTACGTCTGGAAACACCATATATTTT; CDR3aa: CASSVGSTSGNTIYF
j_gene: TRBJ1-2; d_gene: NA; v_gene: TRBV30; abundance: NA; CDR3nt: TGTGCCTGGAGTATAATCAACTATGGCTACACCTTC; CDR3aa: CAWSIINYGYTF
j_gene: TRBJ1-2; d_gene: NA; v_gene: TRBV5-8; abundance: NA; CDR3nt: TGTGCCAGCAGCTTCCGGGAAGGCTATGGCTACACCTTC; CDR3aa: CASSFREGYGYTF
j_gene: TRBJ1-6; d_gene: TRBD1; v_gene: TRBV30; abundance: NA; CDR3nt: TGTGCCTGGAGTTTGAAGGGGGCTCAGAATTCACCCCTCCACTTT; CDR3aa: CAWSLKGAQNSPLHF
j_gene: TRBJ2-1; d_gene: TRBD1; v_gene: TRBV9; abundance: NA; CDR3nt: TGTGCCAGCAGCGCCAGCGGGACAGGGGATTGGAATGAGCAGTTCTTC; CDR3aa: CASSASGTGDWNEQFF
j_gene: TRBJ1-3; d_gene: NA; v_gene: TRBV11-2; abundance: NA; CDR3nt: TGTGCCAGCAGCTTATTACACCGGGACTCTGGAAACACCATATATTTT; CDR3aa: CASSLLHRDSGNTIYF
j_gene: TRBJ1-2; d_gene: NA; v_gene: TRBV2; abundance: NA; CDR3nt: TGTGCCAGCAGTGAAGGATCGGGGGGCGGCTACACCTTC; CDR3aa: CASSEGSGGGYTF
j_gene: TRBJ2-3; d_gene: NA; v_gene: TRBV7-3; abundance: NA; CDR3nt: TGTGCCAGCAGCTTAGGGGCGGGACTGGAGGGGACGCAGTATTTT; CDR3aa: CASSLGAGLEGTQYF
j_gene: TRBJ1-2; d_gene: NA; v_gene: TRBV5-4; abundance: NA; CDR3nt: TGTGCCAGCAGCTGGTTAGGGGAAACAGGAGGCTACACCTTC; CDR3aa: CASSWLGETGGYTF
j_gene: TRBJ2-4; d_gene: TRBD1; v_gene: TRBV10-3; abundance: NA; CDR3nt: TGTGCCATCAGTGAGGTACAGGGGGCGGGAAACATTCAGTACTTC; CDR3aa: CAISEVQGAGNIQYF
j_gene: TRBJ2-1; d_gene: TRBD1; v_gene: TRBV28; abundance: NA; CDR3nt: TGTGCCAGCACTCCTTACGGGACAGGGGGCTACAATGAGCAGTTCTTC; CDR3aa: CASTPYGTGGYNEQFF
j_gene: TRBJ2-3; d_gene: TRBD1; v_gene: TRBV19; abundance: NA; CDR3nt: TGTGCCACCGCCGGGACAGGGGATCCAGATACGCAGTATTTT; CDR3aa: CATAGTGDPDTQYF
j_gene: TRBJ1-4; d_gene: NA; v_gene: TRBV6-5; abundance: NA; CDR3nt: TGTGCCAGCAGTAGCAGACGGGAGGAAAAACTGTTTTTT; CDR3aa: CASSSRREEKLFF
j_gene: TRBJ2-5; d_gene: TRBD1; v_gene: TRBV18; abundance: NA; CDR3nt: TGTGCCAGCTCACCCGGGACAGGGGACGAGACCCAGTACTTC; CDR3aa: CASSPGTGDETQYF
j_gene: TRBJ2-7; d_gene: NA; v_gene: TRBV6-1; abundance: NA; CDR3nt: TGTGCCAGCAGTGAAGCGCTGGGGACAATCTACGAGCAGTACTTC; CDR3aa: CASSEALGTIYEQYF
j_gene: TRBJ2-3; d_gene: NA; v_gene: TRBV5-1; abundance: NA; CDR3nt: TGCGCCAGCAGCTTGGGGGGCACAGATACGCAGTATTTT; CDR3aa: CASSLGGTDTQYF